The 6 T cell receptor beta chains below were found in one sample sequenced in a study of T-cell reconstitution after alpha-beta-depleted transplantation in children. Unique molecular identifiers tagged the TCRbeta library. TCRdb re-called the PCR reads with MiXCR, one entry per CDR3 protein. The profile shows about 610,000 distinct CDR3 sequences, over 9.5% of them singletons. The sequencing here drew on PBMCs from the stem cell graft donor, taken from the stem cell graft. These receptors were obtained from a human donor who donated a stem cell graft to a child with acute myeloid leukemia.

A note on this clonotype: At one boundary the junction diverges from the germline segment, which might be a read error. The chain joins TRBV18 to TRBJ2-1, with D possibly matching TRBD1 (5 bases). This CDR3 is 12 amino acids long. The germline V gene encodes CDR1 KGHSH and CDR2 LQKENI. The CDR3 region has the DNA TGTGCCAGCTCACCAAGGGGCAATGAGCATTTCTTC. It is translated as CASSPRGNEHFF.

This clonotype was detected only a few times. The chain is built from TRBV30 and TRBJ1-1; D unclear. V shed 3 bases and J shed 2 bases, with 16 bases lying between them. There are 15 residues in the CDR3. Germline V gene data show CDR1 as GTSNPN and CDR2 as SVGIG (reference sequence). The CDR3, as DNA: TGTGCCTGGAGACTCTCGGGAGACCTTAACACTGAAGCTTTCTTT. Translated: CAWRLSGDLNTEAFF.

The chain joins TRBV21-1 to TRBJ2-7; TRBD2 is the table's D call and was not checked against the DNA. TRBV21-1 is a recognized pseudogene. The CDR3 totals 17 residues. Written as DNA, the CDR3 is TGTGCCAGCAGCAAAGTAGAGGGCCCCCGACCGACCTACGAGCAGTACTTC. The encoded protein is CASSKVEGPRPTYEQYF.

This rearrangement joins TRBV6-2 or TRBV6-3 to TRBJ2-5, with D possibly TRBD2 on 5 matching bases. Trimming stripped 5 bases from V and 3 bases from J, with 19 bases between. The CDR3 sequence is 16 residues long. The germline gives CDR1 MNHEY, CDR2 SVGEGT. The CDR3 sequence: CASSRDLDSLKETQYF. The CDR3 nucleotides are TGTGCCAGCAGTCGCGACCTGGACTCGTTAAAAGAGACCCAGTACTTC.

This clonotype was detected many times. The chain links TRBV20-1 to TRBJ2-1; tentatively, D is TRBD2 (6 bases). The CDR3 is 14 amino acids. V lost 6 bases, J lost 4 bases, and 16 bases lay in between. Germline values: CDR1 DFQATT, CDR2 SNEGSKA (reference sequence). CDR3 loop: CSAGSGGAYNEQFF. CDR3 coding DNA: TGCAGTGCGGGAAGTGGCGGGGCTTACAATGAGCAGTTCTTC.

V and J are TRBV14 and TRBJ2-1; a weak D match, TRBD2 (5 bases). V was shortened by 3 bases and J by 3 bases, with 9 bases between the two germline ends. The germline gives CDR1 SGHDN, CDR2 FVKESK. The CDR3 contains 14 residues. DNA for the CDR3: TGTGCCAGCAGCCAGCGGGCAAGCTACAATGAGCAGTTCTTC. This gives the protein CASSQRASYNEQFF.